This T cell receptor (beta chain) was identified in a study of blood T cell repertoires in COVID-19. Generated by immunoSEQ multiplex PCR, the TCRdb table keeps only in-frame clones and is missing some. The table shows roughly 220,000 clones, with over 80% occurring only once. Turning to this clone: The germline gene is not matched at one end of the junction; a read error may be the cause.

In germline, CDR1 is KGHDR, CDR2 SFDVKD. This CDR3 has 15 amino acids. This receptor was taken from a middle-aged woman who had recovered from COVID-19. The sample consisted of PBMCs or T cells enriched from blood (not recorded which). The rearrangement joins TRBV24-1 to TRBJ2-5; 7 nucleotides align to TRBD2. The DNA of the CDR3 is TGTGCCACTAGTGATCCGAGCGGGGTCCAAGAGACCCAGTACTTC. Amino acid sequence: CATSDPSGVQETQYF.